The present TCR beta chain was sequenced within a study of control samples from healthy donors and cancer patients. This table comes from immunoSEQ multiplex PCR, and its TCRdb copy is limited to in-frame clones, with some not included. The sample has 90,000 to 150,000 clones; about nine tenths are singletons. CDR3 length: 15 residues. Trimming removed 1 base at V and 0 bases at J, with 11 bases between. CDR1 and CDR2 from the germline V gene are SGHDT and YYEEEE. The chain uses TRBV5-6 and TRBJ2-7; maybe TRBD1 (6 bases). The sample was blood. This clonotype was sampled from a man between 35 and 55 years old in good health. Written as DNA, the CDR3 is TGTGCCAGCAGCTTGCAGGGGCCAAGCTCCTACGAGCAGTACTTC. It encodes CASSLQGPSSYEQYF.